Presented here are 16 T cell receptor beta chains from one specimen sequenced in a study of CD8 T cells in Susac syndrome. After extraction with the RNeasy kit, roughly 0.5 to 1 ug of the RNA was reverse transcribed using random hexamers. Using its own MiXCR run on the immunoSEQ multiplex PCR reads, TCRdb lists one record per CDR3 protein. The table lists 120,000 or so distinct CDR3 sequences, 85% to 95% of them singletons. Source material: CD4+ T cells from PBMCs. The receptors derive from a human donor with multiple sclerosis.

The genes are TRBV3-1 and TRBJ1-1; 7 bases match TRBD1. The V and J ends lost 1 base and 8 bases, in that order; junction bases with no gene match: 4. The CDR3 extends over 13 amino acids. CDR1 is LGHDT and CDR2 is YNNKEL in the germline V gene (reference sequence). The CDR3 loop is CASSQGADREAFF. DNA for the CDR3: TGTGCCAGCAGCCAAGGGGCGGACAGGGAAGCTTTCTTT.

The chain has TRBV20-1 and TRBJ2-5; 10 bases map to TRBD1. From germline, CDR1 is DFQATT and CDR2 SNEGSKA (reference sequence). The trim removed 6 bases at V and 5 bases at J, leaving 6 bases unmatched. The CDR3 consists of 13 residues. As DNA, the CDR3 is TGCAGTGCCCGACAGGGGGCCGGCGAGACCCAGTACTTC. Translated, it gives CSARQGAGETQYF.

This sequence joins TRBV18 and TRBJ1-2, with no clear D. Germline loops: CDR1 KGHSH, CDR2 LQKENI. Trimming stripped 3 bases from V and 2 bases from J, with 10 bases between. The CDR3 extends over 14 amino acids. CDR3: CASSPSRVNYGYTF. As DNA, the CDR3 is TGTGCCAGCTCACCCTCTAGGGTGAACTATGGCTACACCTTC.

The CDR3 loop is CASSLGSGDSAGQPQHF. The CDR3 DNA sequence: TGTGCCAGCAGCTTAGGGTCCGGGGACTCGGCAGGGCAGCCCCAGCATTTT. This rearrangement joins TRBV13 to TRBJ1-5, with D possibly being TRBD1 (5 bases). CDR1 and CDR2 from the germline V gene are PRHDT and FYEKMQ (reference sequence). This CDR3 region has 17 residues. V was trimmed by 0 bases and J by 7 bases, leaving 19 bases between them.

The chain combines TRBV18 with TRBJ2-7, with 8 bases lining up with TRBD2. V lost 0 bases to trimming and J lost 6 bases; unmatched junction nucleotides: 1. Germline V gene sequence: CDR1 KGHSH, CDR2 LQKENI. CDR3 size: 13 residues. The CDR3 region is CASSPPGTSEQYF. The CDR3 DNA follows: TGTGCCAGCTCACCACCGGGGACTAGCGAGCAGTACTTC.

The V and J genes are TRBV25-1 and TRBJ1-5, with D perhaps matching TRBD1 (6 bases). The CDR3 consists of 13 residues. The germline CDR1 and CDR2 sequences are MGHDK and SYGVNS. V lost 5 bases to trimming and J lost 3 bases, with 8 bases between them. The CDR3 region has the DNA TGTGCCAGCAGTCAGGGGCACAATCAGCCCCAGCATTTT. This gives the protein CASSQGHNQPQHF.

The V gene is TRBV20-1, the J gene TRBJ2-5, with TRBD2 identical over 7 bases. The CDR3 has 13 residues. The V and J ends lost 5 bases and 4 bases, in that order; junction bases with no gene match: 7. CDR1 is DFQATT, CDR2 SNEGSKA, per germline (reference sequence). CDR3 coding DNA: TGCAGTGCTTCGAGCGGGGTCAGAGAGACCCAGTACTTC. It specifies CSASSGVRETQYF.

This rearrangement joins TRBV7-6 to TRBJ2-5; no clear D. The CDR3 contains 13 residues. The V and J ends lost 1 base and 5 bases respectively, with 8 bases between them. CDR1 SGHVS and CDR2 FNYEAQ come from the germline V gene. In DNA, the CDR3 is TGTGCCAGCAGCTTAGTCGTACTGGAGACCCAGTACTTC. Amino acids: CASSLVVLETQYF.

This clonotype appeared a single time. The CDR3 spells CASSADYGYTF. The CDR3 coding sequence is TGTGCCAGCAGCGCGGACTATGGCTACACCTTC. The rearrangement links TRBV6-6 to TRBJ1-2; no firm D call. V lost 6 bases and J lost 3, with 5 bases in between. The germline CDR1 and CDR2 sequences are MNHNY and SVGAGI (reference sequence). The CDR3 spans 11 residues.

The chain recombines TRBV7-9 with TRBJ2-3; D might be TRBD2 (6 bases). This CDR3 comprises 16 residues. Germline loops: CDR1 SEHNR, CDR2 FQNEAQ (reference sequence). The V and J ends lost 5 bases and 1 base respectively, with 16 bases between them. CDR3 amino acids: CASSPWRGTRTDTQYF. The DNA for the CDR3 is TGTGCCAGCAGCCCCTGGCGGGGCACTCGCACAGATACGCAGTATTTT.

This chain connects TRBV7-2 to TRBJ1-5; D unclear. The CDR3 covers 12 residues. V was clipped by 1 base and J by 10 bases, with 8 bases between them. In germline, CDR1 is SGHTA, CDR2 FQGNSA. This CDR3 reads CASSLEAGPQHF. CDR3 nucleotides: TGTGCCAGCAGCTTAGAGGCAGGCCCCCAGCATTTT.

The chain links TRBV20-1 to TRBJ1-2, with D hard to call. The germline V gene has CDR1 DFQATT and CDR2 SNEGSKA (reference sequence). This CDR3 region has 11 residues. V was cut by 2 bases and J by 3 bases, with 4 bases left in between. CDR3 sequence reads: CSARQDYGYTF. CDR3 coding DNA: TGCAGTGCTAGACAAGACTATGGCTACACCTTC.

The CDR3, as DNA: TGTGCCTGGAGTAGCGGGGGGGCCGGAGAGACCCAGTACTTC. As protein: CAWSSGGAGETQYF. The genes are TRBV30 and TRBJ2-5; TRBD2 matches at 10 bases. This CDR3 is 14 amino acids long. Germline V gene sequence: CDR1 GTSNPN, CDR2 SVGIG (reference sequence). J was trimmed by 4 bases and V by 2 bases; bases with no gene match: 4.

This clonotype came up once. The chain recombines TRBV30 with TRBJ1-4, with a weak D call TRBD1 (6 bases). The CDR3 is 13 amino acids. Deletions cut 3 bases from V and 14 bases from J, with 19 bases between. Germline V gives CDR1 GTSNPN, CDR2 SVGIG (reference sequence). The CDR3 sequence: CAWRPKGTGRLFF. Written as DNA, the CDR3 is TGTGCCTGGAGACCAAAGGGCACAGGGAGGCTGTTTTTT.

As regards this clonotype: At one of its ends the junction is not consistent with the germline gene, which may arise from a read error. The chain joins TRBV7-7 to TRBJ2-1, with 8 bases identical to TRBD2. There are 14 residues in the CDR3. Germline CDR1 is SSHAT and CDR2 is FNYEAQ (reference sequence). This CDR3 is CASSLAGGANEQFF. DNA of the CDR3: TGTGCTAGCAGCTTAGCCGGGGGGGCCAATGAGCAGTTCTTC.

The chain recombines TRBV10-3 with TRBJ1-6; a weak D match, TRBD1 (5 bases). Trimming stripped 11 bases from V and 6 bases from J, with 14 bases between. The CDR3 covers 13 residues. Germline CDR1 ENHRY, CDR2 SYGVKD. The CDR3 coding sequence is TGTGCCGCTAGTAGGGGAGGTAATTCACCCCTCCACTTT. Amino acids: CAASRGGNSPLHF.